This T cell receptor (beta chain) emerged from a study of shared clonotypes between healthy human individuals. Germline V gene lookup returns CDR1 PRHDT and CDR2 FYEKMQ (reference sequence). Trimming took 1 base from V and 5 from J; bases not matched to a gene: 14. The CDR3 contains 17 residues. Here immunoSEQ multiplex PCR was the method, and the copy in TCRdb shows in-frame clones only, minus some. The data contain around 1.5 million clones, 95% to 99% of them singletons. The chain has TRBV13 and TRBJ2-7; 7 bases match TRBD2. The clonotype originates from a man aged 25-45 years in good health. Source material: naive CD4+ T cells sorted from blood. As for subset: CD45RA+ positively selected. CDR3 bases: TGTGCCAGCAGCTTAGAGGGTTGGGGAGGGCAGAACGACGAGCAGTACTTC. This codes for CASSLEGWGGQNDEQYF.